This T cell receptor beta chain was sequenced in a study of Graves' ophthalmopathy and Graves' hyperthyroidism. Study findings and constraints: The majority of expanded thyroid clonotypes above 0.001 frequency also occurred in blood.

The V gene's germline CDR1 is MDHEN and CDR2 SYDVKM. Deletions cut 6 bases from V and 8 bases from J, with 16 bases between. This CDR3 has 13 residues. Scientists amplified the TCR beta CDR3 regions from RNA transcripts. The authors performed first-round RT-PCR with HTBI primers and then a second-round multiplex PCR. One entry per CDR3 protein, called by TCRdb with MiXCR from the multiplex PCR reads. The sample has hundreds of thousands of distinct CDR3 sequences, less than 20% seen once. A word on this clonotype: What it recognizes is unknown.

V is TRBV28 and J is TRBJ1-2; no clear D. The TCR originated in a woman between 18 and 29 years old with stable Graves' hyperthyroidism. Sequencing was performed on peripheral blood. The CDR3 sequence is CASSQFVKGGYTF. The CDR3 nucleotides read TGTGCCAGCAGCCAATTCGTCAAAGGAGGCTACACCTTC.